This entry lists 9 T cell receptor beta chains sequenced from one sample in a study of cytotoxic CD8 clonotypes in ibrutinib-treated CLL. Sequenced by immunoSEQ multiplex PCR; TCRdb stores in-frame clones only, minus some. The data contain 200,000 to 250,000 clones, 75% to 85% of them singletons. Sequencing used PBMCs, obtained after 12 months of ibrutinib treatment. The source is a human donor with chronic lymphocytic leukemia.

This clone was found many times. CDR3 bases: TGTGCCAGCAGTGACCAGTGGCTTACGGGAAACACCATATATTTT. It is translated as CASSDQWLTGNTIYF. The genes are TRBV25-1 and TRBJ1-3; no reliable D call. The CDR3 is made up of 15 amino acids. Trimming stripped 3 bases from V and 4 bases from J, with 13 bases between. From germline, CDR1 is MGHDK and CDR2 SYGVNS.

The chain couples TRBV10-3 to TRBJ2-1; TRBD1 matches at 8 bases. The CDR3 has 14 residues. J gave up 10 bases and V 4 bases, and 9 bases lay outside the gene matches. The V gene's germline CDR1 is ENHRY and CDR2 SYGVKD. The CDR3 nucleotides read TGTGCCATCAGTGGTTTCAGGGGGCGCATGGAGCAGTTCTTC. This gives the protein CAISGFRGRMEQFF.

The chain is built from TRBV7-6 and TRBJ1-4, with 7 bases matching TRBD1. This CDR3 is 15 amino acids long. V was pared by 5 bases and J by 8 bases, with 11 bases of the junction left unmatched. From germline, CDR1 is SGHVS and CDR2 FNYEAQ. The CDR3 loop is CASSLGTVLGEKLFF. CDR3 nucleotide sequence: TGTGCCAGCAGCCTCGGGACAGTCCTGGGGGAAAAACTGTTTTTT.

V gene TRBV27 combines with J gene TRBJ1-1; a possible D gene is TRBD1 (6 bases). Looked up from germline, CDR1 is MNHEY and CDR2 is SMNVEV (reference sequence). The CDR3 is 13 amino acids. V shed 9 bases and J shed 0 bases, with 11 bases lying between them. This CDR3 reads CASRNRVNTEAFF. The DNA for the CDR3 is TGTGCCAGTCGTAACAGGGTGAACACTGAAGCTTTCTTT.

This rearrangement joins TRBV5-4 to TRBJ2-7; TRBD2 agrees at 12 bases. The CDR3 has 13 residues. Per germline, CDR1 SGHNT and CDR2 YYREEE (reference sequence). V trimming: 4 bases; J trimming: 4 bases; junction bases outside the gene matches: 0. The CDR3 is CASSGTSGYEQYF. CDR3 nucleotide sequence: TGTGCCAGCAGCGGGACTAGCGGGTACGAGCAGTACTTC.

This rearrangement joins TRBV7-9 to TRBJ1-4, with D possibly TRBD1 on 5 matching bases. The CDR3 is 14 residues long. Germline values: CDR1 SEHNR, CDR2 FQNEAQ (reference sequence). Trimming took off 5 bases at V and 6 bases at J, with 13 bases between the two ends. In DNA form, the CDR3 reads TGTGCCAGCAGCCCAGACCGACAGTATGAAAAACTGTTTTTT. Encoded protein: CASSPDRQYEKLFF.

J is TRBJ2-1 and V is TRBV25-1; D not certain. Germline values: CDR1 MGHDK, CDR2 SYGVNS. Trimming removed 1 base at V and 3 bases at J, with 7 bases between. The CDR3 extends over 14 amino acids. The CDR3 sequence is CASSESVSYNEQFF. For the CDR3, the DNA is TGTGCCAGCAGTGAATCTGTCAGCTACAATGAGCAGTTCTTC.

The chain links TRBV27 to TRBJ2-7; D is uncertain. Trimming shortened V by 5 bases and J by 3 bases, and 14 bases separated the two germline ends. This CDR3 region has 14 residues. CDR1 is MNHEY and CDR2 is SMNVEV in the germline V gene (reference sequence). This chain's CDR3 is CASSPGPTIYEQYF. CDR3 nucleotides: TGTGCCAGCAGTCCCGGCCCCACGATCTACGAGCAGTACTTC.

In DNA, the CDR3 is TGCGCCAGCAGCCAGGATAGCGGGGGGGCTGTGACCCAGTACTTC. Amino acids: CASSQDSGGAVTQYF. The genes are TRBV4-1 and TRBJ2-5; 11 nucleotides line up with TRBD2. CDR3 size: 15 residues. Germline-derived CDR1 and CDR2 are MGHRA and YSYEKL. The J segment lost 7 bases and the V segment lost 3 bases, leaving 7 bases of the junction unmatched.